These T cell receptor beta chains were read from a single sample in a study of vaccination effects on CD4 cells after COVID-19. Their antigen targets remain unknown. Sequencing used immunoSEQ multiplex PCR; TCRdb keeps in-frame clones, though not all of them. Of tens of thousands of clones listed, around four fifths are singletons. Sequenced material: CD4+ T cells from PBMCs cultured with HCoV-229E spike peptides, taken before COVID-19 vaccination. These receptors were collected from a human donor who received a COVID-19 vaccine. Each CDR3 is given with its conserved first and last residue.

V: TRBV13; J: TRBJ1-2; CDR3: CASSLGGKTWNYGYTF
V: TRBV30; J: TRBJ1-2; CDR3: CAWTWGHNYGYTF
V: TRBV6-5; J: TRBJ2-3; CDR3: CASSSQSFRTDTQYF
V: TRBV5-4; J: TRBJ2-5; CDR3: CASSQETGVVETQYF
V: TRBV18; J: TRBJ1-2; CDR3: CASSPGQQHYGYTF
V: TRBV20-1; J: TRBJ1-4; CDR3: CSASPNEKLFF
V: TRBV5-4; J: TRBJ2-5; CDR3: CASSLGREETQYF
V: TRBV11-3; J: TRBJ2-1; CDR3: CASSESSYNEQFF
V: TRBV19; J: TRBJ2-5; CDR3: CASSISPARQTQYF
V: TRBV27; J: TRBJ2-3; CDR3: CASSFQGTGGDTQYF
V: TRBV25-1; J: TRBJ1-4; CDR3: CASSEVTSALFF
V: TRBV5-6; J: TRBJ1-1; CDR3: CASSSTGGGNTEAFF
V: TRBV9; J: TRBJ2-3; CDR3: CASSVDLGDTQYF
V: TRBV6-1; J: TRBJ2-2; CDR3: CASSARTGSNTGELFF